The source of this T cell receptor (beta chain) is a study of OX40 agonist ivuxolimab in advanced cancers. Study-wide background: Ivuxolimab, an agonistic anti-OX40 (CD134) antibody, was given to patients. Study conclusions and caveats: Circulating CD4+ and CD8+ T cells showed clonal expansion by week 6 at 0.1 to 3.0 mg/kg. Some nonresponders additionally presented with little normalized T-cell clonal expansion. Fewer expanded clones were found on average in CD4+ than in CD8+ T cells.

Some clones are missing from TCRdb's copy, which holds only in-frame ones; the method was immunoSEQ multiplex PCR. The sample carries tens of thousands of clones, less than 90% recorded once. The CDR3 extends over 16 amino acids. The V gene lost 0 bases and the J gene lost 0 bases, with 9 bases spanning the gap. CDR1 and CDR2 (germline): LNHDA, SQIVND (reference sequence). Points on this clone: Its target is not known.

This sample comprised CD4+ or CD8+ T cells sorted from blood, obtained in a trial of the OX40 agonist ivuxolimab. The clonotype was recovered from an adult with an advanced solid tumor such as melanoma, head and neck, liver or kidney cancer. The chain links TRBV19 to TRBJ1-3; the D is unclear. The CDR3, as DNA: TGTGCCAGTAGTATAGATCAAGCGAACTCTGGAAACACCATATATTTT. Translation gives CASSIDQANSGNTIYF.